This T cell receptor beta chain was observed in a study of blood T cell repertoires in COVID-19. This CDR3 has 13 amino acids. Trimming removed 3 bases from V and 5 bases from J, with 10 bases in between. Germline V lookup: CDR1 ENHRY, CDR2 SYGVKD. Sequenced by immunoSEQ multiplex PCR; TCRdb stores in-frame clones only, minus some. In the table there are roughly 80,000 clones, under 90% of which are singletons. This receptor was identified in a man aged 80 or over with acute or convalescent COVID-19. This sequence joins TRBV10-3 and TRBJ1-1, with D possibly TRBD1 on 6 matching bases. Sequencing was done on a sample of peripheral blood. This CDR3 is CAISEGGYTEAFF. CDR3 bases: TGTGCCATCAGTGAAGGGGGTTATACTGAAGCTTTCTTT.